The source of this T cell receptor beta chain is a study of T-cell reconstitution after alpha-beta-depleted transplantation in children. With respect to this clonotype: Its antigen is currently unknown.

Overall study findings and caveats: About two months after transplant, alpha-beta T cells reportedly came from several hundred expanded graft clones. The main origin of T-cell counts and diversity one year after transplant was newly produced T cells. Surviving recipient cells, namely T cells and thymic progenitors, were the source of high day-60 TCRbeta diversity in some patients.

CDR1 and CDR2 (germline): DFQATT, SNEGSKA (reference sequence). With 2 bases removed from V and 7 bases from J, the gap between germline ends came to 10 bases. This CDR3 spans 12 amino acids. It was with unique molecular identifiers that the TCRbeta library was prepared. TCRdb used MiXCR to reprocess the PCR reads, holding one entry per CDR3 protein. The sample comprises around 800,000 distinct CDR3 sequences, 15% to 20% of which are singletons, and roughly 5% rests with the top ten. The starting material was PBMCs, mostly from graft donor cells, obtained 360 days after TCRalphabeta/CD19-depleted stem cell transplant. The chain couples TRBV20-1 to TRBJ2-3; a possible D gene is TRBD2 (6 bases). This TCR came from a male patient between 5 and 17 years old who had a stem cell transplant for acute lymphoblastic leukemia, so the T cells may come from the graft donor. The CDR3 DNA follows: TGCAGTGCTAGATCGGGGGTAAATACGCAGTATTTT. Its translation is CSARSGVNTQYF.